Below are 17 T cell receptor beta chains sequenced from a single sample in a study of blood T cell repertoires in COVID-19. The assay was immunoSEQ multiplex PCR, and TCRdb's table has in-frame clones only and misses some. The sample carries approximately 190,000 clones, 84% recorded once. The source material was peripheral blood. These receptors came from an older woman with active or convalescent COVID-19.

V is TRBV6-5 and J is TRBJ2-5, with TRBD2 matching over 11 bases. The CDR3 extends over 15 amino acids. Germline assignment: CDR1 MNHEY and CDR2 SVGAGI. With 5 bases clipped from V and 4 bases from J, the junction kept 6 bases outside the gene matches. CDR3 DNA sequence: TGTGCCAGCAGTCACAATAGCGGGAGGGGAGAGACCCAGTACTTC. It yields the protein CASSHNSGRGETQYF.

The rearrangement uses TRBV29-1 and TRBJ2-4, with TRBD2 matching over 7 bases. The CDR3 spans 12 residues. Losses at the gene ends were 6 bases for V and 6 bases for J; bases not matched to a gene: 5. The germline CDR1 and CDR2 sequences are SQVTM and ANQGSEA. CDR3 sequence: CSVTSAVNIQYF. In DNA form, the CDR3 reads TGCAGCGTCACTAGCGCGGTAAACATTCAGTACTTC.

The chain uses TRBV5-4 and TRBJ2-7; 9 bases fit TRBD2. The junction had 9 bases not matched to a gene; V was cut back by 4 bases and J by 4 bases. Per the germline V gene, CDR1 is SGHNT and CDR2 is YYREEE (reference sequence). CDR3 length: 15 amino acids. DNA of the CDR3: TGTGCCAGCAGCCGCCAGGCGGGAGGGGGGTACGAGCAGTACTTC. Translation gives CASSRQAGGGYEQYF.

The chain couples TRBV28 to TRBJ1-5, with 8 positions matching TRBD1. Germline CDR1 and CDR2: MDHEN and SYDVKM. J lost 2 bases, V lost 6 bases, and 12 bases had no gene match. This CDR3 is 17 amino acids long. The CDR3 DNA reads TGTGCCAGCAGCCCTAAACCACAGGGGGTTGGCAATCAGCCCCAGCATTTT. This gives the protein CASSPKPQGVGNQPQHF.

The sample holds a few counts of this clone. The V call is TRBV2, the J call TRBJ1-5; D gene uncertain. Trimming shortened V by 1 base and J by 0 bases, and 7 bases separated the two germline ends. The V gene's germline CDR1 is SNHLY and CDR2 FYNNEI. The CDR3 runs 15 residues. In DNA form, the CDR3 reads TGTGCCAGCAGTGAAGGAACAGTTAGCAATCAGCCCCAGCATTTT. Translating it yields CASSEGTVSNQPQHF.

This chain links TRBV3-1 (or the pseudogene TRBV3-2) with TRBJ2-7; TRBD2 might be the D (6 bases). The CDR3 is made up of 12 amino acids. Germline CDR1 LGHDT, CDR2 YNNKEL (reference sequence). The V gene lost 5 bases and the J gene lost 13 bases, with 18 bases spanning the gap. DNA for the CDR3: TGTGCCAGCAGCGAGGGGAGGAGCCGGCACTACTTC. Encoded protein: CASSEGRSRHYF.

CDR3 sequence: CASSYGLGNTDTQYF. CDR3 nucleotides: TGTGCCAGCAGCTATGGACTAGGAAACACAGATACGCAGTATTTT. V is TRBV7-2 and J is TRBJ2-3; 7 nucleotides line up with TRBD2. CDR1 is SGHTA, CDR2 FQGNSA, per germline. CDR3 length equals 15 residues. J gave up 2 bases and V 4 bases, and 6 bases lay outside the gene matches.

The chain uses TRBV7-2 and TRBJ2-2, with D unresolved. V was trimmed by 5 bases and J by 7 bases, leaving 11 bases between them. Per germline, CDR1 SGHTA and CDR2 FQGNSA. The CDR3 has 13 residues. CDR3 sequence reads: CASSRWRSGELFF. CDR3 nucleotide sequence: TGTGCCAGCAGCCGGTGGCGGAGCGGGGAGCTGTTTTTT.

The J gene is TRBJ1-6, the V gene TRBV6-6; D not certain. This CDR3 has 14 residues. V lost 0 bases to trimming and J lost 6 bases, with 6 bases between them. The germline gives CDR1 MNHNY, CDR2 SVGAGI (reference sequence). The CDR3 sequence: CASSYSSSNSPLHF. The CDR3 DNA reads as TGTGCCAGCAGTTACTCCTCCAGTAATTCACCCCTCCACTTT.

CDR3 in DNA: TGTGCCAGAAGCTTAAGGGGCCCCCACGAGGTCCCTTATAATTCACCCCTCCACTTT. Translated, it gives CARSLRGPHEVPYNSPLHF. The chain joins TRBV7-5 to TRBJ1-6; no DNA check was done on the table's D call, TRBD1. TRBV7-5 is a documented pseudogene. The CDR3 is 19 residues long.

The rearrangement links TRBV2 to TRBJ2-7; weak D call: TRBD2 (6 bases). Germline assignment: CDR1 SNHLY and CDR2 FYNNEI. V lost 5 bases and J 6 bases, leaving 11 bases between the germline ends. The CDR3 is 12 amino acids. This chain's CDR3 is CASSFREFEQYF. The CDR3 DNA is TGTGCCAGCAGTTTCCGGGAGTTCGAGCAGTACTTC. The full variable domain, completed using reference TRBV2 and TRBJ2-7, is EPEVTQTPSHQVTQMGQEVILRCVPISNHLYFYWYRQILGQKVEFLVSFYNNEISEKSEIFDDQFSVERPDGSNFTLKIRSTKLEDSAMYFCASSFREFEQYFGPGTRLTVT.

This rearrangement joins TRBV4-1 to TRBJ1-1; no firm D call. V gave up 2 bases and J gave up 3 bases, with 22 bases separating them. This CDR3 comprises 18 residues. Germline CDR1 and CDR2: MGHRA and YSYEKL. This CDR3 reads CASSQLGRTSRGDTEAFF. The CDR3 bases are TGCGCCAGCAGCCAATTGGGAAGGACCTCACGGGGTGACACTGAAGCTTTCTTT.

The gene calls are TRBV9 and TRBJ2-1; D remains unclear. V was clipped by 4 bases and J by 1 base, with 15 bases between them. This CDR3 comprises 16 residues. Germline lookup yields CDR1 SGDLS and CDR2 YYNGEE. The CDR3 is CASSPETLVSYNEQFF. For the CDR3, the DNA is TGTGCCAGCAGCCCAGAGACTTTGGTATCCTACAATGAGCAGTTCTTC.

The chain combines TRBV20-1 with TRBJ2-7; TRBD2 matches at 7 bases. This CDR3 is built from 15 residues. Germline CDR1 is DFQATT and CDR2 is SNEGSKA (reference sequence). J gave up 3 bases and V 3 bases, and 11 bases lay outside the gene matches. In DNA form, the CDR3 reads TGCAGTGCTAGTCTCGGCGGGAGTGCCCTCTACGAGCAGTACTTC. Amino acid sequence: CSASLGGSALYEQYF.

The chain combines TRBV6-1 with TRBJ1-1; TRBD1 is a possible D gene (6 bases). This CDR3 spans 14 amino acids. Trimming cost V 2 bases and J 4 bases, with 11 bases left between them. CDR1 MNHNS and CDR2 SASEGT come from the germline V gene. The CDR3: CASSERQGPTEAFF. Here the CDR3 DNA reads TGTGCCAGCAGTGAACGGCAGGGGCCCACTGAAGCTTTCTTT.

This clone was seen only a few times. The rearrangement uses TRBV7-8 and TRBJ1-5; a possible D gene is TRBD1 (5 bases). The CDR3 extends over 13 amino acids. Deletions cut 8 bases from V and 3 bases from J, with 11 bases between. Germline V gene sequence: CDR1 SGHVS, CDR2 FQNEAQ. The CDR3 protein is CASRRGYNQPQHF. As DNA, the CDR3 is TGTGCCAGCCGGCGGGGGTACAATCAGCCCCAGCATTTT.

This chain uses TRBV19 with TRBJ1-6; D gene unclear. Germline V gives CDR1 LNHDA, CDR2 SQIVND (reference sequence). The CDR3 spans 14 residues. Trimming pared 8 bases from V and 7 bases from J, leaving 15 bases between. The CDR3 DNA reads TGTGCCAGTTCTACGGGAGCGGGGAATTCACCCCTCCACTTT. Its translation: CASSTGAGNSPLHF.